Presented here are 4 T cell receptor beta chains from one specimen sequenced in a study of identical twins. MiXCR was run by TCRdb on the 5' RACE reads, yielding one entry per CDR3 protein. This sample has nearly 900,000 distinct CDR3 sequences, with roughly an eighth found just once. The same data also went into a second study, on yellow fever vaccine responses in identical twins.

Sequenced material: PBMCs. Receptor source: a woman aged 18-29 years in good health.

This clonotype was detected only a few times. This chain links TRBV20-1 with TRBJ2-5; 8 bases line up with TRBD2. There are 14 residues in the CDR3. Germline V gene sequence: CDR1 DFQATT, CDR2 SNEGSKA (reference sequence). J lost 2 bases, V lost 6 bases, and 8 bases had no gene match. CDR3 protein: CSAENTGGQETQYF. The CDR3 region has the DNA TGCAGTGCGGAGAATACGGGGGGGCAAGAGACCCAGTACTTC.

The V gene is TRBV12-3 or TRBV12-4, the J gene TRBJ2-5; 9 bases line up with TRBD2. The CDR3 loop spans 18 amino acids. Unmatched junction bases numbered 13, after V lost 1 base and J lost 4 bases. CDR3 DNA: TGTGCCAGCAGTTTAGTGTCCTGGGCTAGCGGGGAGGGAGAGACCCAGTACTTC. Translating gives CASSLVSWASGEGETQYF.

This chain connects TRBV4-1 to TRBJ2-2, with 9 bases fitting TRBD1. V trimming: 1 base; J trimming: 6 bases; junction bases outside the gene matches: 0. There are 14 residues in the CDR3. CDR1 and CDR2 (germline): MGHRA, YSYEKL. In DNA form, the CDR3 reads TGCGCCAGCAGCCAAGGGGACAGGGCCGGGGAGCTGTTTTTT. Its protein is CASSQGDRAGELFF.

This sequence joins TRBV6-9 and TRBJ2-4; weak D call: TRBD1 (6 bases). Trimming removed 1 base from V and 3 bases from J, with 28 bases in between. This CDR3 region has 21 residues. Germline CDR1 and CDR2: MNHGY and SVAAGI. Here the CDR3 DNA reads TGTGCCAGCAGTTATTGGGCCGGGATGCGGCAGGGGCGCCGGGACAAAAACATTCAGTACTTC. Amino acid sequence: CASSYWAGMRQGRRDKNIQYF.